This T cell receptor (beta chain) is from a study of blood T cell repertoires in COVID-19. Patients at the Seattle site were enrolled during active infection and followed longitudinally. Original handling: Amplification from reference gene primers served as the basis for estimated nucleated cell counts. Clones were read by immunoSEQ multiplex PCR, and TCRdb kept only the in-frame ones, dropping some. V and J calls and clone size are as listed in that table; D and trimming were resolved from the DNA. The sample comprises roughly 68,000 clones, roughly 80% of which are singletons, and 15% rests with the top ten. The CDR3 length is 15 residues. Germline V gene lookup returns CDR1 KGHSH and CDR2 LQKENI. The junction had 5 bases not matched to a gene; V was cut back by 2 bases and J by 1 base.

The sequence came from a man aged 60-69 years with COVID-19, enrolled during active disease. The sequencing sample was made of peripheral blood. The rearrangement uses TRBV18 and TRBJ2-7, with TRBD2 matching over 7 bases. The CDR3 loop reads CASSPYTSVSYEQYF. The CDR3 DNA reads TGTGCCAGCTCACCATATACTAGCGTATCCTACGAGCAGTACTTC.